The 8 T cell receptor beta chains below all came from one sample that was sequenced in a study of early T cells in non-severe SARS-CoV-2 infection. TCRdb ran MiXCR on the 5' RACE reads and lists one entry per CDR3 protein. The profile covers roughly 72,000 distinct CDR3 sequences, with around 13% appearing a single time and 1.1% taken by the ten largest. Sequencing was done on a sample of whole blood. The receptors derive from an adult who was a healthcare worker with PCR-confirmed SARS-CoV-2 infection or an uninfected control (not recorded which).

This rearrangement joins TRBV7-2 to TRBJ2-7, with D possibly being TRBD2 (5 bases). The germline V gene has CDR1 SGHTA and CDR2 FQGNSA. The CDR3 extends over 13 amino acids. V was pared by 5 bases and J by 5 bases, with 13 bases between. CDR3 protein: CASSTSEGDEQYF. The CDR3, as DNA: TGTGCCAGCAGCACCTCAGAGGGTGACGAGCAGTACTTC.

This clonotype was counted a few times. The gene calls are TRBV5-4 and TRBJ2-7, with a tentative D call TRBD2 (7 bases). Per germline, CDR1 SGHNT and CDR2 YYREEE (reference sequence). This CDR3 is 14 amino acids long. The germline V and J ends were trimmed by 2 bases and 5 bases, with 14 bases remaining between them. This CDR3 is CASSLGGGADEQYF. CDR3 in DNA: TGTGCCAGCAGCTTAGGTGGGGGGGCAGACGAGCAGTACTTC.

This clonotype turned up a few times. Germline and junction disagree at one end, which may indicate a read error. This chain joins TRBV4-2 and TRBJ2-5; 9 bases are shared with TRBD2. Germline V lookup: CDR1 LGHNA, CDR2 YNFKEQ. This CDR3 has 15 amino acids. The CDR3 nucleotides are TGTGCCAACAGCCAAGCTCTAGCGGGGCAAGAGACCCAGTACTTC. Protein product: CANSQALAGQETQYF.

This clonotype has a handful of counts. V gene TRBV3-1 combines with J gene TRBJ2-1; no clear D. Germline V gene sequence: CDR1 LGHDT, CDR2 YNNKEL (reference sequence). The length of the CDR3 is 16 residues. V was pared by 4 bases and J by 0 bases, with 13 bases between. This CDR3 is CASSLRPGSSYNEQFF. The CDR3 coding sequence is TGTGCCAGCAGCCTAAGGCCCGGAAGCTCCTACAATGAGCAGTTCTTC.

This clonotype was picked up many times. The chain couples TRBV6-1 to TRBJ2-7, with D possibly matching TRBD2 (5 bases). Trimming shortened V by 8 bases and J by 0 bases, and 17 bases separated the two germline ends. Germline CDR1 reads MNHNS; CDR2 reads SASEGT. CDR3 length equals 15 residues. The CDR3 DNA reads as TGTGCCAGCTCTCGTCGGGGAGAGAGCTCCTACGAGCAGTACTTC. Its translation: CASSRRGESSYEQYF.

Ten or more counts support this clonotype. The chain links TRBV19 to TRBJ2-1; D is perhaps TRBD1 or TRBD2 (5 bases each). Germline CDR1 LNHDA, CDR2 SQIVND (reference sequence). Trimming shortened V by 9 bases and J by 7 bases, and 19 bases separated the two germline ends. The CDR3 is 14 amino acids. DNA of the CDR3: TGTGCCAGCGTCTCTTGGGGGACCCCGAATGAGCAGTTCTTC. Protein: CASVSWGTPNEQFF.

This sequence joins TRBV5-4 and TRBJ2-7; TRBD1 matches at 7 bases. Germline CDR1 and CDR2: SGHNT and YYREEE (reference sequence). This CDR3 spans 13 amino acids. V shed 4 bases, J shed 4 bases, and the junction held 5 bases outside the gene matches. The CDR3 protein is CASSAGGQYEQYF. The CDR3 coding sequence is TGTGCCAGCAGCGCAGGGGGACAATACGAGCAGTACTTC.

Turning to this clonotype: The CDR3 ends on some other residue instead of the conserved phenylalanine or tryptophan, so this is likely a read error. The chain has TRBV6-5 and TRBJ2-7; D might be TRBD1 (5 bases). Germline V CDR1 and CDR2: MNHEY, SVGAGI. V dropped 2 bases and J dropped 3 bases, with 17 bases sitting between them. CDR3 length equals 16 residues. The CDR3 bases are TGTGCCAGCAGTTACCCCGCATCCACAGGATTCTACGAGCAGTACCTC. Translated: CASSYPASTGFYEQYL.